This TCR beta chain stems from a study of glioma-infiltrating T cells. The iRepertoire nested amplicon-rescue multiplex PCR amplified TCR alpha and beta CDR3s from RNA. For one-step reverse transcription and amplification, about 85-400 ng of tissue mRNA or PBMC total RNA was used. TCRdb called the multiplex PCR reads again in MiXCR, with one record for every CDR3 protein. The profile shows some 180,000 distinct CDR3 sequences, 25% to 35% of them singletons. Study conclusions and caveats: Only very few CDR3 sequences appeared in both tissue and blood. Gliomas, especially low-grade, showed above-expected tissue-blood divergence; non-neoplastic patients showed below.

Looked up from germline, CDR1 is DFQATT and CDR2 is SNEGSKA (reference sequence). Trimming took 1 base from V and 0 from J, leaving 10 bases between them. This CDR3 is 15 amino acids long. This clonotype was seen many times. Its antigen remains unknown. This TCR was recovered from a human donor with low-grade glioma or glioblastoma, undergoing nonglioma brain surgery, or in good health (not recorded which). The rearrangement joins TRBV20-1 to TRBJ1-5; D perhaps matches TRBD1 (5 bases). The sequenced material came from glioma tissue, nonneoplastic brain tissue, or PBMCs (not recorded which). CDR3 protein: CSARGGGNSNQPQHF. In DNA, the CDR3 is TGCAGTGCTAGAGGGGGCGGGAATAGCAATCAGCCCCAGCATTTT.